This T cell receptor beta chain was recorded in a study of early T cells in non-severe SARS-CoV-2 infection. Study-level information: Investigators sequenced bulk RNA drawn from unsorted whole blood, and chains remained unpaired. Study-wide points: The VDJdb matching leaned toward anti-spike CD8 responses and overlooked private and CD4 specificities.

Germline-derived CDR1 and CDR2 are ENHRY and SYGVKD. Trimming cost V 10 bases and J 2 bases; bases outside gene matches: 12. The CDR3 extends over 16 amino acids. This clonotype was observed a few times. Its antigen is not known. Unique molecular identifiers were affixed to single, distinct cDNA molecules. TCRdb re-derived calls from the 5' RACE reads in MiXCR, one entry per CDR3 protein. The table shows approximately 63,000 distinct CDR3 sequences, with more than 5.5% occurring only once. V gene TRBV10-3 combines with J gene TRBJ2-1; 9 nucleotides agree with TRBD2. The input for sequencing was whole blood, taken at baseline. This clonotype originated in an adult who was a healthcare worker with PCR-confirmed SARS-CoV-2 infection or an uninfected control (not recorded which). The CDR3 spells CATHVVAGEPYNEQFF. DNA for the CDR3: TGTGCCACTCACGTCGTAGCGGGAGAACCCTACAATGAGCAGTTCTTC.